This TCR beta chain was captured in a study of cytomegalovirus exposure and HLA in healthy donors. Notes on the study in general: Cytomegalovirus-associated TCR beta chains were listed, numbering more than 150. A missense DCLRE1C variant was associated with V- and J-gene trimming of TCR beta chains in a later analysis, and an independent cohort replicated the association.

On this clone itself: What it binds is unknown.

The PCR ran on 60 Vbeta and 13 Jbeta primers. Some clones are missing from TCRdb's copy, which holds only in-frame ones; the method was immunoSEQ multiplex PCR. The table records approximately 95,000 clones, about four fifths of them present only once. The receptor was derived from a woman in her 70s in good health and CMV-seropositive. The sample was PBMCs.

CDR3 bases: TGCGCCAGCAGCCAAGACGACAGGAAAAACAATGAGCAGTTCTTC. This gives the protein CASSQDDRKNNEQFF. The chain links TRBV4-3 to TRBJ2-1; D is perhaps TRBD1 (6 bases). There are 15 residues in the CDR3. Germline values: CDR1 LGHNA, CDR2 YSLEER. V was clipped by 0 bases and J by 5 bases, with 11 bases between them.